Listed here are 9 T cell receptor beta chains from one sample, sequenced in a study of blood T cell repertoires in COVID-19. Method: immunoSEQ multiplex PCR; TCRdb's copy keeps in-frame clones and lacks some. This table holds fewer than 350,000 clones, about 86% found once. The sequenced sample was PBMCs or T cells enriched from blood (not recorded which). The receptors were sampled from a middle-aged woman with acute COVID-19.

CDR3 nucleotides: TGTGCCAGTAGTACCCTCCAGAGCGGAAAAGAGACCCAGTACTTC. Protein: CASSTLQSGKETQYF. V gene TRBV19 combines with J gene TRBJ2-5, with D possibly TRBD2 on 5 matching bases. V lost 4 bases to trimming and J lost 3 bases, with 15 bases between them. Germline CDR1 LNHDA, CDR2 SQIVND (reference sequence). This CDR3 is 15 amino acids long.

Comment on this clone: Other DNA sequences from this sample encode an identical CDR3 as well. The rearrangement joins TRBV7-2 to TRBJ1-5, with a tentative D call TRBD1 (6 bases). This CDR3 has 14 amino acids. V lost 5 bases to trimming and J lost 2 bases, with 10 bases between them. The germline gives CDR1 SGHTA, CDR2 FQGNSA. CDR3 region: CASSLRQGNQPQHF. CDR3 nucleotides: TGTGCCAGCAGCCTCCGACAGGGCAATCAGCCCCAGCATTTT.

This chain joins TRBV18 and TRBJ2-5, with D possibly being TRBD1 (5 bases). CDR3 length: 13 residues. Germline V lookup: CDR1 KGHSH, CDR2 LQKENI. With 2 bases removed from V and 3 bases from J, the gap between germline ends came to 7 bases. The CDR3 protein is CASSPRQKETQYF. CDR3 coding DNA: TGTGCCAGCTCACCAAGACAGAAAGAGACCCAGTACTTC.

The rearrangement uses TRBV19 and TRBJ1-5, with TRBD1 as a possible D gene (5 bases). Germline V gene sequence: CDR1 LNHDA, CDR2 SQIVND (reference sequence). V was clipped by 2 bases and J by 3 bases, with 14 bases between them. This CDR3 region has 16 residues. The chain's CDR3 is CASSITRVSSNQPQHF. The CDR3 nucleotides are TGTGCCAGTAGTATAACCAGGGTTTCTTCCAATCAGCCCCAGCATTTT.

The rearrangement uses TRBV9 and TRBJ1-6; D is uncertain. Germline CDR1 reads SGDLS; CDR2 reads YYNGEE. CDR3 length: 16 amino acids. V shed 3 bases and J shed 1 base, with 11 bases lying between them. The CDR3 DNA sequence: TGTGCCAGCAGCGACGGCTTGAGGTCCTATAATTCACCCCTCCACTTT. It codes for CASSDGLRSYNSPLHF.

This chain joins TRBV3-1 (or the pseudogene TRBV3-2) and TRBJ2-5; D is possibly TRBD1 (6 bases). Trimming stripped 1 base from V and 2 bases from J, with 11 bases between. The germline V gene has CDR1 LGHDT and CDR2 YNNKEL (reference sequence). The CDR3 has 15 amino acids. CDR3 loop: CASSQGLTGQETQYF. In DNA form, the CDR3 reads TGTGCCAGCAGCCAAGGTTTGACAGGACAAGAGACCCAGTACTTC.

This chain joins TRBV19 and TRBJ1-2; 7 bases are shared with TRBD1. From germline, CDR1 is LNHDA and CDR2 SQIVND (reference sequence). Trimming cost V 5 bases and J 5 bases; bases outside gene matches: 14. The CDR3 runs 16 residues. CDR3 DNA sequence: TGTGCCAGTAGTTGGTCAAGGGACAGCCGGCATTATGGCTACACCTTC. Its protein product is CASSWSRDSRHYGYTF.

This clone was seen once. The rearrangement joins TRBV2 to TRBJ1-3; a possible D gene is TRBD1 (5 bases). The CDR3 is 16 residues long. Germline CDR1 and CDR2: SNHLY and FYNNEI. The germline V and J ends were trimmed by 4 bases and 8 bases, with 21 bases remaining between them. CDR3 region: CASSVIPTASGDTIYF. In DNA, the CDR3 is TGTGCCAGCAGTGTAATCCCGACAGCTTCAGGAGACACCATATATTTT.

Notes on this clone: At one boundary the junction diverges from the germline segment, which might be a read error. This sequence joins TRBV20-1 and TRBJ2-4; 7 bases are a match to TRBD2. Germline V gives CDR1 DFQATT, CDR2 SNEGSKA (reference sequence). The CDR3 length is 11 residues. This CDR3 is CSTSAVGIQYF. CDR3 in DNA: TGCAGTACTAGCGCGGTCGGCATTCAGTACTTC.